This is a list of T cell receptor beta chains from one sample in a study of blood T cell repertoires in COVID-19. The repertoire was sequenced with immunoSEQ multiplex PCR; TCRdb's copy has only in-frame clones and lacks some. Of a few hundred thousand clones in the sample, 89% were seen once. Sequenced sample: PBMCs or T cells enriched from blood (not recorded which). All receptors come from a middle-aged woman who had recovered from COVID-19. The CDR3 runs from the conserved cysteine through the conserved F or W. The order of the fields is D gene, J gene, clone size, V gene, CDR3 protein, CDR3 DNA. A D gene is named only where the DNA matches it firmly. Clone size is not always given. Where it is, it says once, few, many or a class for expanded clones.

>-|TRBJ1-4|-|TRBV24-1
CATSAQGSEKLFF
TGTGCCACCAGTGCTCAAGGGAGTGAAAAACTGTTTTTT
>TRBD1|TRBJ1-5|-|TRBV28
CASSLSSGGRQPQHF
TGTGCCAGCAGTTTATCATCAGGGGGGAGGCAGCCCCAGCATTTT
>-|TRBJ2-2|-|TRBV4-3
CASSQQVAGELFF
TGCGCCAGCAGCCAACAGGTAGCCGGGGAGCTGTTTTTT
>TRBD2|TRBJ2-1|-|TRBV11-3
CASSLEPGTSLYNEQFF
TGTGCCAGCAGCTTAGAACCCGGGACTAGCTTATACAATGAGCAGTTCTTC
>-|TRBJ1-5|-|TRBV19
CATSGSLKNQPQHF
TGTGCCACATCCGGGTCCCTCAAGAATCAGCCCCAGCATTTT
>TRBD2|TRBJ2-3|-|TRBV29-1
CSVSAGGTDTQYF
TGCAGCGTCAGCGCGGGGGGCACAGATACGCAGTATTTT
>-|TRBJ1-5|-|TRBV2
CASSDEESGSNQPQHF
TGTGCCAGCAGTGATGAGGAGTCTGGGAGCAATCAGCCCCAGCATTTT
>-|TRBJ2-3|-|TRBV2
CASKPHRGTDTQYF
TGTGCCAGCAAGCCCCACAGGGGCACAGATACGCAGTATTTT
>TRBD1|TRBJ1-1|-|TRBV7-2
CASSSTGGRGTEAFF
TGTGCCAGCAGCTCAACAGGGGGCAGGGGCACTGAAGCTTTCTTT
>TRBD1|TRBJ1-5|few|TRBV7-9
CASSQGTGSRHQPQHF
TGTGCCAGCAGCCAAGGGACAGGGTCTCGTCATCAGCCCCAGCATTTT
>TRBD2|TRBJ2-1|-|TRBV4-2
CASSQVSAGGGSYNEQFF
TGTGCCAGCAGCCAAGTATCCGCGGGAGGGGGCTCCTACAATGAGCAGTTCTTC
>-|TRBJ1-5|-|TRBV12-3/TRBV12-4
CASSLSGDQPQHF
TGTGCCAGCAGTTTGTCGGGGGATCAGCCCCAGCATTTT
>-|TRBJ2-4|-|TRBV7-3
CASSFGGSNIQYF
TGTGCCAGCAGCTTCGGGGGTTCAAACATTCAGTACTTC
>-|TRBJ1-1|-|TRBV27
CASSYNRGTEAFF
TGTGCCAGCAGCTATAACCGCGGCACTGAAGCTTTCTTT
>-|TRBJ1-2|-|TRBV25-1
CASSDRGNYGYTF
TGTGCCAGCAGTGACAGGGGCAACTATGGCTACACCTTC
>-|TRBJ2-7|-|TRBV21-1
CASSKGRTCNEQYF
TGTGCCAGCAGCAAAGGGAGAACGTGCAACGAGCAGTACTTC
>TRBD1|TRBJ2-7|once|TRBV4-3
CASSKGQGREQYF
TGCGCCAGCAGTAAAGGACAGGGGAGGGAGCAGTACTTC
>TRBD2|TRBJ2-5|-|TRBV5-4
CASSLAGGAGETQYF
TGTGCCAGCAGCTTGGCCGGGGGGGCGGGTGAGACCCAGTACTTC
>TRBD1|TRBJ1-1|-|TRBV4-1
CASSPPGDRAYMNTEAFF
TGCGCCAGCAGCCCCCCAGGGGACAGGGCTTACATGAACACTGAAGCTTTCTTT
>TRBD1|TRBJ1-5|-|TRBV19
CATKGTVRNQPQHF
TGTGCCACTAAGGGGACAGTCCGCAATCAGCCCCAGCATTTT
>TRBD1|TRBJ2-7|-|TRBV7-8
CASSSLKTGVFYEQYF
TGTGCCAGCAGCTCCCTAAAGACAGGGGTCTTCTACGAGCAGTACTTC
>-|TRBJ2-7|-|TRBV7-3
CASSRTGVGTYEQYF
TGTGCCAGCAGCCGGACCGGGGTCGGCACCTACGAGCAGTACTTC
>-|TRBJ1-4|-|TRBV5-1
CASSLVGATTNEKLFF
TGCGCCAGCAGCTTGGTAGGGGCAACAACTAATGAAAAACTGTTTTTT
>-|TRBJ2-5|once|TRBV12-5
CASGLVRAGAQETQYF
TGTGCTAGTGGTTTGGTTAGGGCAGGGGCCCAAGAGACCCAGTACTTC
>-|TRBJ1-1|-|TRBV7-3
CASSLTGGNTEAFF
TGTGCCAGCAGCTTAACCGGGGGGAACACTGAAGCTTTCTTT
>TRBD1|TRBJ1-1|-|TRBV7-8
CASSLDRGTEAFF
TGTGCCAGCAGCTTAGACAGGGGGACTGAAGCTTTCTTT
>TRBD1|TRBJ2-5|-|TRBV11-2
CASSSRTGPGFGTQYF
TGTGCCAGCAGTTCAAGGACAGGGCCCGGGTTTGGCACCCAGTACTTC
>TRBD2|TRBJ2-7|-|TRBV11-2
CASSLAGLAGYEQYF
TGTGCCAGCAGCTTAGCGGGACTAGCGGGGTACGAGCAGTACTTC
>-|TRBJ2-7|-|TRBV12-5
CASGRVGEQYF
TGTGCTAGTGGCCGGGTCGGCGAGCAGTACTTC
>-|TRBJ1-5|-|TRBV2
CASRQDSNQPQHF
TGTGCCAGCAGGCAGGATAGCAATCAGCCCCAGCATTTT
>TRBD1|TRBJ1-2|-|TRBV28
CASSFDQGVYGYTF
TGTGCCAGCAGTTTCGACCAGGGGGTCTATGGCTACACCTTC
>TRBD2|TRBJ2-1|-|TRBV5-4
CASSRMTSGSSYNEQFF
TGTGCCAGCAGCAGAATGACTAGCGGGAGCTCCTACAATGAGCAGTTCTTC
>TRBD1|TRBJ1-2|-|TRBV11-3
CASSLVTGALHGYTF
TGTGCCAGCAGCTTAGTGACAGGGGCCCTCCATGGCTACACCTTC
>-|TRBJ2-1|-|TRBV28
CASSLAKNEQFF
TGTGCCAGCAGTTTAGCTAAGAATGAGCAGTTCTTC
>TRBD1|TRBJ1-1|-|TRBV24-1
CATSESTGGRTEAFF
TGTGCCACCAGTGAGTCGACAGGGGGTAGGACTGAAGCTTTCTTT
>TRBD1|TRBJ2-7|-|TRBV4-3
CASSRVMGQGTTYEQYF
TGCGCCAGCAGCCGCGTCATGGGACAGGGGACCACCTACGAGCAGTACTTC
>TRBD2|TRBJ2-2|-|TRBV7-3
CASSRPGLAGGNTGELFF
TGTGCCAGCAGCAGACCCGGACTAGCGGGGGGGAACACCGGGGAGCTGTTTTTT
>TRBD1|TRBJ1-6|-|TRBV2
CASKGTGEGSPLHF
TGTGCCAGCAAAGGGACAGGGGAAGGATCACCCCTCCACTTT
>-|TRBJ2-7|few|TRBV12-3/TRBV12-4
CASTYGSAYEQYF
TGTGCCAGCACCTACGGGTCAGCCTACGAGCAGTACTTC
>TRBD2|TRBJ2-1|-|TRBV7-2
CASSISGGQSYNEQFF
TGTGCCAGCAGTATTAGCGGGGGGCAATCCTACAATGAGCAGTTCTTC
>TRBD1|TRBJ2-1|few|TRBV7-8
CASSLLGWDRGRNEQFF
TGTGCCAGCAGCTTATTAGGTTGGGACAGGGGGCGCAATGAGCAGTTCTTC
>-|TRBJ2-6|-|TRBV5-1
CASSLEGAGANVLTF
TGCGCCAGCAGCTTGGAGGGGGCTGGGGCCAACGTCCTGACTTTC
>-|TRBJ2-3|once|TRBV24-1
CATSDSLGQPDTDTQYF
TGTGCCACCAGTGATTCTTTGGGCCAACCCGACACAGATACGCAGTATTTT
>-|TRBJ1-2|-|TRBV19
CASSVPGVPNYGYTF
TGTGCCAGTAGTGTTCCGGGGGTCCCTAACTATGGCTACACCTTC
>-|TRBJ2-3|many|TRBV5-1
CASSLDPLGISTDTQYF
TGCGCCAGCAGCTTGGACCCACTAGGAATTAGCACAGATACGCAGTATTTT
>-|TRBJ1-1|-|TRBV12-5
CASGLVQNTEAFF
TGTGCTAGTGGTTTGGTTCAGAACACTGAAGCTTTCTTT
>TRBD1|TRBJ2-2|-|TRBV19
CASSTGIQGPTGELFF
TGTGCCAGTAGCACAGGGATACAGGGGCCGACCGGGGAGCTGTTTTTT
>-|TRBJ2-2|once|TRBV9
CASSVGNSPNTGELFF
TGTGCCAGCAGCGTAGGGAATAGCCCCAACACCGGGGAGCTGTTTTTT
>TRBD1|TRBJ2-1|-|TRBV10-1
CASSRDRGYNEQFF
TGCGCCAGCAGCCGGGACAGGGGCTACAATGAGCAGTTCTTC